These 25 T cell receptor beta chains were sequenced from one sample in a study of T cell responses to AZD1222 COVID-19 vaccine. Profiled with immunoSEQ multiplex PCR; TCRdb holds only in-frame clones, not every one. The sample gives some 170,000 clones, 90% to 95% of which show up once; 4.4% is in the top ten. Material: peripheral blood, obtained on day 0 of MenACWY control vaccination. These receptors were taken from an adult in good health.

The CDR3 DNA follows: TGTGCCAGCAGCCAAGTGATCGGGGGACTAAAGAACACCGGGGAGCTGTTTTTT. Protein sequence: CASSQVIGGLKNTGELFF. This sequence joins TRBV3-1 (or the pseudogene TRBV3-2) and TRBJ2-2, with 7 positions matching TRBD2. V was pared by 1 base and J by 1 base, with 9 bases of the junction left unmatched. The CDR3 extends over 18 amino acids. Germline CDR1 and CDR2: LGHDT and YNNKEL (reference sequence).

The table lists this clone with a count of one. The CDR3 reads CASGGTGGSNQPQHF. DNA for the CDR3: TGTGCTAGTGGGGGGACAGGGGGCAGCAATCAGCCCCAGCATTTT. The rearrangement uses TRBV12-5 and TRBJ1-5; 12 bases fit TRBD1. Germline V gives CDR1 LGHNT, CDR2 FRNRAP. V dropped 6 bases and J dropped 1; count of bases not matched to a gene: 1. The CDR3 has 15 amino acids.

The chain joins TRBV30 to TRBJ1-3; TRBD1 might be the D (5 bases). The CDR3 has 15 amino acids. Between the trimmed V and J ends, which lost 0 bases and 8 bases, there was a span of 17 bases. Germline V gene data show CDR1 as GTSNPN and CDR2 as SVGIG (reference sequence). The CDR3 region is CAWSVPGGAGHTIYF. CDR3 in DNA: TGTGCCTGGAGTGTACCTGGCGGCGCGGGACACACCATATATTTT.

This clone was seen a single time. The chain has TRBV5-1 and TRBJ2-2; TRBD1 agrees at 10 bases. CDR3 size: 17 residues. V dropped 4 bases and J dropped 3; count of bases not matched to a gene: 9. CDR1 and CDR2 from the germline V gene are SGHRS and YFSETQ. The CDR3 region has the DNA TGCGCCAGCAGCCAGCTTGGACAGGGGGTGGACACCGGGGAGCTGTTTTTT. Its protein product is CASSQLGQGVDTGELFF.

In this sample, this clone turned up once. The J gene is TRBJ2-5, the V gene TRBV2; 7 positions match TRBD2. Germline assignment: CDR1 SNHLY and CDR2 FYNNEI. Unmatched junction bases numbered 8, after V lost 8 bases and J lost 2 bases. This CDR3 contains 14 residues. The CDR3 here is CASRPEGLQETQYF. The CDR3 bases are TGTGCCAGCCGCCCCGAGGGACTACAAGAGACCCAGTACTTC.

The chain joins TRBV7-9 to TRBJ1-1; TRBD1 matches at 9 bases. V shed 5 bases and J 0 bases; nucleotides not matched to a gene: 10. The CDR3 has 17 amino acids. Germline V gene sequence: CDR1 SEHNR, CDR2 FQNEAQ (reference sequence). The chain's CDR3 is CASSPPGGQGMNTEAFF. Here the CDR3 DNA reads TGTGCCAGCAGCCCCCCGGGGGGACAGGGAATGAACACTGAAGCTTTCTTT.

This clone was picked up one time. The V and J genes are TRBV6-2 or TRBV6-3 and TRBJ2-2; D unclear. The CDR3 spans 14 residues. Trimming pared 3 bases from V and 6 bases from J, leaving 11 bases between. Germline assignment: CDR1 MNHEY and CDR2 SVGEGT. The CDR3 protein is CASSYKPGPGELFF. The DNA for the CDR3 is TGTGCCAGCAGTTATAAACCCGGACCCGGGGAGCTGTTTTTT.

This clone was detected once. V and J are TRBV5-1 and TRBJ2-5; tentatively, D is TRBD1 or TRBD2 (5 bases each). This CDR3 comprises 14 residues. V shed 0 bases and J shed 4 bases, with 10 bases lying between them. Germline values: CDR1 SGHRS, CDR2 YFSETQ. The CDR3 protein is CASSLALGGETQYF. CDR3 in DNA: TGCGCCAGCAGCTTGGCCCTTGGGGGAGAGACCCAGTACTTC.

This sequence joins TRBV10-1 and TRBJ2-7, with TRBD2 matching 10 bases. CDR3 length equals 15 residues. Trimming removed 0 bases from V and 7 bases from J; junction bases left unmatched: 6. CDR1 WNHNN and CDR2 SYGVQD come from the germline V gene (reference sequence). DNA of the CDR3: TGCGCCAGCAGTGAGTCTCGAGCGGGAGGGTTTGAGCAGTACTTC. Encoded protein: CASSESRAGGFEQYF.

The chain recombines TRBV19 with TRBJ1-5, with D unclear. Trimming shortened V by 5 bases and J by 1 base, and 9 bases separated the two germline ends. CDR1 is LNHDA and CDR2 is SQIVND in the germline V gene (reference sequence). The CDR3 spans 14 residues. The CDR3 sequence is CASSGLVSNQPQHF. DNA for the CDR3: TGTGCCAGTAGTGGCTTGGTCAGCAATCAGCCCCAGCATTTT.

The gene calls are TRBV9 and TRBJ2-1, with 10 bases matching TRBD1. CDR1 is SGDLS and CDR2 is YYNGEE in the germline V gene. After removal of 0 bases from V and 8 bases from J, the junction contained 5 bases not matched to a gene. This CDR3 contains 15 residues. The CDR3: CASSVGGQGFDEQFF. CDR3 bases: TGTGCCAGCAGCGTAGGGGGACAGGGGTTCGATGAGCAGTTCTTC. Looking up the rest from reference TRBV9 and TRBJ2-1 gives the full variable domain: DSGVTQTPKHLITATGQRVTLRCSPRSGDLSVYWYQQSLDQGLQFLIQYYNGEERAKGNILERFSAQQFPDLHSELNLSSLELGDSALYFCASSVGGQGFDEQFFGPGTRLTVL.

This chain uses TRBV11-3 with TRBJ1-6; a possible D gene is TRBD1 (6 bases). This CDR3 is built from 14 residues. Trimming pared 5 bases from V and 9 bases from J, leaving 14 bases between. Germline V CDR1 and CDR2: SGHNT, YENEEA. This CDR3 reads CASSRRQEGSPLHF. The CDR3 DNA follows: TGTGCCAGCAGCCGCCGACAGGAGGGTTCACCCCTCCACTTT.

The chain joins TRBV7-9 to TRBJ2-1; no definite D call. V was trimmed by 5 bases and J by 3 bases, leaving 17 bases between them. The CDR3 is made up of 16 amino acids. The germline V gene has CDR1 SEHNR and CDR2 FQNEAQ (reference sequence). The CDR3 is CASSPILGSFYNEQFF. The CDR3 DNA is TGTGCCAGCAGCCCTATTCTAGGGTCATTCTACAATGAGCAGTTCTTC.

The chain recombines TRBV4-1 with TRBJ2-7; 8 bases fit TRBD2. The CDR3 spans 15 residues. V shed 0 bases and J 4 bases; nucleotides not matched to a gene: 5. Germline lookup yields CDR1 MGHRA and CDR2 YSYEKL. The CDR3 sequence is CASSQDPSGLYEQYF. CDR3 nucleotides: TGCGCCAGCAGCCAAGACCCTAGCGGGCTTTACGAGCAGTACTTC.

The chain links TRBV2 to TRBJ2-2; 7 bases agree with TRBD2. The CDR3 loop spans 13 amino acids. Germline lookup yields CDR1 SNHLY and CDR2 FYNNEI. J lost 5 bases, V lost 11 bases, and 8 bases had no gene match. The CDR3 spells CADQALATGELFF. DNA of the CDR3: TGTGCCGACCAGGCACTAGCGACCGGGGAGCTGTTTTTT.

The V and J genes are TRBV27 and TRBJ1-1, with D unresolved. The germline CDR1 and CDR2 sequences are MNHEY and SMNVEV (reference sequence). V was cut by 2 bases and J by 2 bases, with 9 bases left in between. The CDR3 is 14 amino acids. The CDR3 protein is CASSLAQANTEAFF. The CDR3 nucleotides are TGTGCCAGCAGTTTAGCTCAGGCCAACACTGAAGCTTTCTTT.

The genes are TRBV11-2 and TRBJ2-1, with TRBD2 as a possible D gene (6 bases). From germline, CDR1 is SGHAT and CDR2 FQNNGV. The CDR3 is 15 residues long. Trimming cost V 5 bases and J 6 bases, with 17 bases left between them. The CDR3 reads CASSARDGGFNEQFF. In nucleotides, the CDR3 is TGTGCCAGCAGCGCGCGGGACGGCGGATTCAATGAGCAGTTCTTC.

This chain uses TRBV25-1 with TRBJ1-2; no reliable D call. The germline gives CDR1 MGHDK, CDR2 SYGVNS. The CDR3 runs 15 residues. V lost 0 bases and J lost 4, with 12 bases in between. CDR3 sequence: CASSEYSAGVYGYTF. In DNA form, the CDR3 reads TGTGCCAGCAGTGAATACTCGGCAGGCGTCTATGGCTACACCTTC.

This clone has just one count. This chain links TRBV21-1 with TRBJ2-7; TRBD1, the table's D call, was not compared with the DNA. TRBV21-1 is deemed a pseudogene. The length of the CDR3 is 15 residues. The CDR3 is CASSKEQNNTPEQYF. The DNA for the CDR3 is TGTGCCAGCAGCAAGGAACAGAACAACACCCCTGAGCAGTACTTC.

In DNA, the CDR3 is TGTGCCAGCAGCATATTATCCGGGACTTCCTATGGCTACACCTTC. Translation: CASSILSGTSYGYTF. The J gene is TRBJ1-2, the V gene TRBV5-5, with D tentatively TRBD1 (5 bases). Germline lookup yields CDR1 SGHKS and CDR2 YYEKEE (reference sequence). The CDR3 has 15 amino acids. Trimming took 4 bases from V and 4 from J, leaving 17 bases between them.

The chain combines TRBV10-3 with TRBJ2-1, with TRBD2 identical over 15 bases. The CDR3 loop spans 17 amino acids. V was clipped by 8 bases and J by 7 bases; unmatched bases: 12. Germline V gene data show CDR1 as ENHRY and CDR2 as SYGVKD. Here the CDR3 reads CAIGTSGRLGLANEQFF. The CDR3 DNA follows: TGTGCCATCGGGACTAGCGGGAGGCTTGGCCTTGCGAATGAGCAGTTCTTC.

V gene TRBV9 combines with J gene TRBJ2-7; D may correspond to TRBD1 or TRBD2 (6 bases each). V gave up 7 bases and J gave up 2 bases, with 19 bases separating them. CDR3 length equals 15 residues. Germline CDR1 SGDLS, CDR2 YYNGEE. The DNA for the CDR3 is TGTGCCAGCCCAATCGGGGGACACCTGGCCTACGAGCAGTACTTC. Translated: CASPIGGHLAYEQYF.

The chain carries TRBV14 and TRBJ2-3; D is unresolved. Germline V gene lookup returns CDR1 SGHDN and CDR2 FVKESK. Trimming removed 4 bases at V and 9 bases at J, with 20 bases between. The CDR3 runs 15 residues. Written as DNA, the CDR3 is TGTGCCAGCAGCCCACTCGCCCGAGCGAGATCGACGCAGTATTTT. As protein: CASSPLARARSTQYF.

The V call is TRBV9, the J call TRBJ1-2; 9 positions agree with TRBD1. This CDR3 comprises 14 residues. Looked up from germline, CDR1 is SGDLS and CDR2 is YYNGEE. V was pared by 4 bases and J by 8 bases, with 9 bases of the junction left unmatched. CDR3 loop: CASSPAGTGYGYTF. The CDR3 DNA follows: TGTGCCAGCAGCCCGGCCGGGACAGGGTACGGCTACACCTTC.

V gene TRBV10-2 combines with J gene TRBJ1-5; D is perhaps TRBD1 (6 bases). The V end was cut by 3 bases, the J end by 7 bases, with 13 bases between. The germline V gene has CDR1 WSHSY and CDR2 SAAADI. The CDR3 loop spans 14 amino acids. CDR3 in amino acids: CASSDQGFGQPQHF. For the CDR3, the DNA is TGCGCCAGCAGTGATCAGGGGTTTGGGCAGCCCCAGCATTTT.